This T cell receptor beta chain was captured in a study of metastatic and nonmetastatic thyroid tumors. This clone was detected many times. Between the trimmed V and J ends, which lost 5 bases and 2 bases, there was a span of 16 bases. Germline-derived CDR1 and CDR2 are SGHNT and YENEEA. This CDR3 spans 16 amino acids. TCRdb re-called the PCR reads through MiXCR. The sample holds some 64,000 clones, approximately 4.1% seen once. Among the patients, none had received any treatment before thyroid surgery. This sequence joins TRBV11-3 and TRBJ1-3; TRBD1 is a possible D gene (5 bases). This clonotype was obtained from a female donor with papillary thyroid cancer or a benign thyroid nodule (not recorded which). Some clones in this sample may be carry-over from other donors' samples. Sequenced material: blood. Here the CDR3 reads CASSPRRGGAGNTIYF. For the CDR3, the DNA is TGTGCCAGCAGCCCCCGTCGGGGGGGAGCTGGAAACACCATATATTTT.